This T cell receptor (beta chain) comes out of a study of beta chain features in type 1 diabetes. The study's findings and limits: In all four CD4+ subsets, TCRB CDR3 length was significantly, moderately reduced in type 1 diabetes. Over-representation of high TCR-expressing cells was a possible consequence of cDNA sequencing.

Every isolated RNA sample was fully reverse transcribed, so sequencing captured expressed TCRB transcripts. Data came from immunoSEQ multiplex PCR; TCRdb stores just in-frame clones and leaves some out. The sample holds about 290,000 clones, roughly 8% seen once. This clone was detected a few times. The antigen remains undetermined. One heparinised draw, averaging about 0.11 L, was taken per donor. Via CD45RO/CCR7/CD25/CD127/CD95/CD27, cells of the CD4+ naive, central memory, regulatory and stem cell-like memory subsets were sorted. This clonotype was obtained from a woman aged 18-29 years in good health. Sequencing was done on a sample of central memory CD4+ T cells from blood.

CDR3 region: CASSFDRTYNEQFF. The CDR3 nucleotides are TGTGCCAGCAGCTTTGACAGGACTTACAATGAGCAGTTCTTC. The V call is TRBV11-2, the J call TRBJ2-1, with a weak D call TRBD1 (6 bases). CDR3 length: 14 amino acids. V was clipped by 3 bases and J by 4 bases, with 10 bases between them. Germline-derived CDR1 and CDR2 are SGHAT and FQNNGV.